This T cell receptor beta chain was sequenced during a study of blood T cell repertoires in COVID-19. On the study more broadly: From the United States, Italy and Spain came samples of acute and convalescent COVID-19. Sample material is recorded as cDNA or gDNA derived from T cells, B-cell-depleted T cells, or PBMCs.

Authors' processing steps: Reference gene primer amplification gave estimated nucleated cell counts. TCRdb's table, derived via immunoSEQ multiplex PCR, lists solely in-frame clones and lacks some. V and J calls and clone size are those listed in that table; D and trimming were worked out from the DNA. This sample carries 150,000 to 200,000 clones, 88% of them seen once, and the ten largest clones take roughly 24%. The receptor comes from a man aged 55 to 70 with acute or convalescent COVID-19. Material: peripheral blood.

The CDR3: CASSADTGLAYEQYF. DNA of the CDR3: TGTGCCAGCAGCGCCGATACAGGGTTAGCCTACGAGCAGTACTTC. The chain combines TRBV9 with TRBJ2-7; perhaps TRBD1 as D (6 bases). Germline V gene lookup returns CDR1 SGDLS and CDR2 YYNGEE. This CDR3 is 15 amino acids long. Between the trimmed V and J ends, which lost 3 bases and 2 bases, there was a span of 15 bases.